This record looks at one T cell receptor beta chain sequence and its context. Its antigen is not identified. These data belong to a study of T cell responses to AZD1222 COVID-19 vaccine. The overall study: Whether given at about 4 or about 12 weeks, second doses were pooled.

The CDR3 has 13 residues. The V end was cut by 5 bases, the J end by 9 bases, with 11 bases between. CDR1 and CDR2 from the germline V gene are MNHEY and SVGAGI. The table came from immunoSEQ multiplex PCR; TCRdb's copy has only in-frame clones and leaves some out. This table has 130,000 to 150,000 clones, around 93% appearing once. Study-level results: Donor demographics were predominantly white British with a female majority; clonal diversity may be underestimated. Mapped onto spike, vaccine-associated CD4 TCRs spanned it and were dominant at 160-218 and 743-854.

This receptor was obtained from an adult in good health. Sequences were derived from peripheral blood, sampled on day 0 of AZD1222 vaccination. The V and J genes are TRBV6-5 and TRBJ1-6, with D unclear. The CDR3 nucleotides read TGTGCCAGCAGTCCCGAAGGAGGTTCACCCCTCCACTTT. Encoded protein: CASSPEGGSPLHF.